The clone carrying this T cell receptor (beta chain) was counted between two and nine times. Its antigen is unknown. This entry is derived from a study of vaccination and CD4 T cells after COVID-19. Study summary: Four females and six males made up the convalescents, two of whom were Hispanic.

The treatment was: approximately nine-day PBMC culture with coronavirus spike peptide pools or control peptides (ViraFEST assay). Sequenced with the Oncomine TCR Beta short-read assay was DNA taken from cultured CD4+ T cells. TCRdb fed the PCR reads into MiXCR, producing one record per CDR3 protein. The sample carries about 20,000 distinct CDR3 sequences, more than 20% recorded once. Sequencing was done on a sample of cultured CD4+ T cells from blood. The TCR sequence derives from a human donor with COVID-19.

The CDR3 bases are TGTGCCAGTTCCAGGGGGGTGAATGAGCAGTTCTTC. Translating gives CASSRGVNEQFF. This chain links TRBV25-1 with TRBJ2-1; TRBD1 might be the D (7 bases). The CDR3 totals 12 residues. From germline, CDR1 is MGHDK and CDR2 SYGVNS. V dropped 9 bases and J dropped 7 bases, with 13 bases sitting between them.